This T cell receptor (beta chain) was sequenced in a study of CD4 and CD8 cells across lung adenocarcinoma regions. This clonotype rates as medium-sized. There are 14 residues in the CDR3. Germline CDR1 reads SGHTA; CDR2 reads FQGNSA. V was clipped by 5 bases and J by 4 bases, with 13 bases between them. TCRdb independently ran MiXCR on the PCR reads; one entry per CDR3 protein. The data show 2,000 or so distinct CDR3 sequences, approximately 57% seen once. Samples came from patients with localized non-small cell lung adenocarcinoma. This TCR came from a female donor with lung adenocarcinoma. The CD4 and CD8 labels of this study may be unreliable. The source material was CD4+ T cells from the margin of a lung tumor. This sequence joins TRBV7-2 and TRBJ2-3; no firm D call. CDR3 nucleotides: TGTGCCAGCAGCCTTACATCCGGCCCAGATACGCAGTATTTT. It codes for CASSLTSGPDTQYF. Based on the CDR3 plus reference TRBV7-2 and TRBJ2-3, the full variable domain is GAGVSQSPSNKVTEKGKDVELRCDPISGHTALYWYRQSLGQGLEFLIYFQGNSAPDKSGLPSDRFSAERTGGSVSTLTIQRTQQEDSAVYLCASSLTSGPDTQYFGPGTRLTVL.